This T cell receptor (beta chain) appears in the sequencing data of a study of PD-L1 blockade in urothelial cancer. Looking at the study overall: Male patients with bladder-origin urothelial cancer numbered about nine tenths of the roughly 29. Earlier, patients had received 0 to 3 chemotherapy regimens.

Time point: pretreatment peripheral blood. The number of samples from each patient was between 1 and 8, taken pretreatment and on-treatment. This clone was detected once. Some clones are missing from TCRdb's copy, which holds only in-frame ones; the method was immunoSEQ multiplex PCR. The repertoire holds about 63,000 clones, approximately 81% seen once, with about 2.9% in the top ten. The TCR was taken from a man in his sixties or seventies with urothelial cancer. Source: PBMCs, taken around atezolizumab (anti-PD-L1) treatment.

The CDR3 coding sequence is TGTGCCAGCAGTTTATACAGGGATCAGCCCCAGCATTTT. Protein sequence: CASSLYRDQPQHF. The rearrangement joins TRBV27 to TRBJ1-5; possibly TRBD1 for D (6 bases). Deletions cut 1 base from V and 5 bases from J, with 6 bases between. In germline, CDR1 is MNHEY, CDR2 SMNVEV (reference sequence). This CDR3 contains 13 residues.